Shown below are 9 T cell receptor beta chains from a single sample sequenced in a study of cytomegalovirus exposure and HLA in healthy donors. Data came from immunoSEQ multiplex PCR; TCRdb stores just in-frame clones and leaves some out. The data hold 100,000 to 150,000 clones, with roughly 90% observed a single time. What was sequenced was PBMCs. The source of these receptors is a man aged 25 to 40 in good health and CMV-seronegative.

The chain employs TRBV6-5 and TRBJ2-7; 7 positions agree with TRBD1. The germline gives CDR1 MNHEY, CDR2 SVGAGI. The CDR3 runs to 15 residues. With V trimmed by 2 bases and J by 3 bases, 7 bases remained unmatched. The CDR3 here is CASSYRVDRIYEQYF. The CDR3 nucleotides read TGTGCCAGCAGTTACCGTGTGGACAGGATCTACGAGCAGTACTTC.

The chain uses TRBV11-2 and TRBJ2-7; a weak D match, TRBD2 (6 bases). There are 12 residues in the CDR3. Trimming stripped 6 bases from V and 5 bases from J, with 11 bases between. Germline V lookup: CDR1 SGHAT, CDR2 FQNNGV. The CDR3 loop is CASSTGLNEQYF. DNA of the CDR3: TGTGCCAGCAGTACGGGACTTAACGAGCAGTACTTC.

DNA of the CDR3: TGTGCCAGCAGCCCGGTCGGGAGGGGGGCAGATACGCAGTATTTT. It codes for CASSPVGRGADTQYF. The chain links TRBV28 to TRBJ2-3; 8 bases fit TRBD2. Losses at the gene ends were 6 bases for V and 4 bases for J; bases not matched to a gene: 9. Germline V gene data show CDR1 as MDHEN and CDR2 as SYDVKM. The CDR3 is made up of 15 amino acids.

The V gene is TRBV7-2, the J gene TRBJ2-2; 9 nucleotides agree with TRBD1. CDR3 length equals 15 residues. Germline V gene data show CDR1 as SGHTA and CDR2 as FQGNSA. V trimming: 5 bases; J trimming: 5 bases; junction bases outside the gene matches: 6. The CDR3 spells CASSPTGGGTGELFF. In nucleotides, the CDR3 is TGTGCCAGCAGCCCGACAGGGGGAGGGACCGGGGAGCTGTTTTTT. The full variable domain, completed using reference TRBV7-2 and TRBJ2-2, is GAGVSQSPSNKVTEKGKDVELRCDPISGHTALYWYRQSLGQGLEFLIYFQGNSAPDKSGLPSDRFSAERTGGSVSTLTIQRTQQEDSAVYLCASSPTGGGTGELFFGEGSRLTVL.

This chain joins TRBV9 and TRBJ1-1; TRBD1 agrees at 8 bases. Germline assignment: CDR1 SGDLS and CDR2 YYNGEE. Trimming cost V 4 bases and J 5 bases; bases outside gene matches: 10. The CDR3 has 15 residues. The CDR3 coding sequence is TGTGCCAGCAGCACCCGGACAGGGCATGGTACTGAAGCTTTCTTT. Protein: CASSTRTGHGTEAFF.

CDR3 amino acids: CASRSGTDSNQPQHF. The CDR3 DNA reads as TGTGCCAGCAGATCCGGGACAGATAGCAATCAGCCCCAGCATTTT. V and J are TRBV7-8 and TRBJ1-5, with 7 bases matching TRBD1. The CDR3 totals 15 residues. The germline CDR1 and CDR2 sequences are SGHVS and FQNEAQ. The junction had 5 bases not matched to a gene; V was cut back by 6 bases and J by 0 bases.

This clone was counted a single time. CDR3 DNA: TGTGCCAGCAGCCGGGGACAGGGGGCTCGGGATGAGCAGTTCTTC. As protein: CASSRGQGARDEQFF. J is TRBJ2-1 and V is TRBV6-5, with 12 bases lining up with TRBD1. Germline CDR1 is MNHEY and CDR2 is SVGAGI. The CDR3 consists of 15 residues. V was clipped by 6 bases and J by 8 bases; unmatched bases: 8.

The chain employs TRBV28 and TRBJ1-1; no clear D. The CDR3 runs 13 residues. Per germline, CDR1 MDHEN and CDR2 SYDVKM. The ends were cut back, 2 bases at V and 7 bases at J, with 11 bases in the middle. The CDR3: CASSLNNPVEAFF. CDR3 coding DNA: TGTGCCAGCAGTTTAAACAATCCCGTTGAAGCTTTCTTT. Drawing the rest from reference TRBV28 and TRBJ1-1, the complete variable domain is DVKVTQSSRYLVKRTGEKVFLECVQDMDHENMFWYRQDPGLGLRLIYFSYDVKMKEKGDIPEGYSVSREKKERFSLILESASTNQTSMYLCASSLNNPVEAFFGQGTRLTVV.

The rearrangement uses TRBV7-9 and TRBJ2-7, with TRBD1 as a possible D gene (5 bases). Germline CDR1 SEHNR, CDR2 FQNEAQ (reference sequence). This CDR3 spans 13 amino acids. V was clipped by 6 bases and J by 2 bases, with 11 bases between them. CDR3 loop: CASRRQRTYEQYF. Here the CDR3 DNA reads TGTGCCAGCAGACGACAGCGAACCTACGAGCAGTACTTC.